This TCR beta chain was obtained from a study of tumor and adjacent non-tumor tissue in lung cancer. TCRbeta libraries were built with three rounds of nested PCR, modified from ARM-PCR. From the multiplex PCR reads, TCRdb called clonotypes with MiXCR, one entry per CDR3 protein. Of approximately 100,000 distinct CDR3 sequences in the sample, about 61% were seen once. Per the germline V gene, CDR1 is LGHNA and CDR2 is YNFKEQ. The V end lost 0 bases, the J end lost 5 bases, and 17 bases lay between the germline ends. The CDR3 has 17 amino acids. This sample's RNA came from whole unsorted tissue. More than 3 cm separated this lung sample from the edge of the tumor.

Sequences were obtained from distant non-tumor lung tissue. The V gene is TRBV4-2, the J gene TRBJ1-5; D call uncertain. This TCR was sampled from a man aged 55 to 70 with non-small cell lung cancer. The DNA of the CDR3 is TGTGCCAGCAGCCAAGATCCGGGCCTGGAGGCTTATCAGCCCCAGCATTTT. This translates into CASSQDPGLEAYQPQHF.